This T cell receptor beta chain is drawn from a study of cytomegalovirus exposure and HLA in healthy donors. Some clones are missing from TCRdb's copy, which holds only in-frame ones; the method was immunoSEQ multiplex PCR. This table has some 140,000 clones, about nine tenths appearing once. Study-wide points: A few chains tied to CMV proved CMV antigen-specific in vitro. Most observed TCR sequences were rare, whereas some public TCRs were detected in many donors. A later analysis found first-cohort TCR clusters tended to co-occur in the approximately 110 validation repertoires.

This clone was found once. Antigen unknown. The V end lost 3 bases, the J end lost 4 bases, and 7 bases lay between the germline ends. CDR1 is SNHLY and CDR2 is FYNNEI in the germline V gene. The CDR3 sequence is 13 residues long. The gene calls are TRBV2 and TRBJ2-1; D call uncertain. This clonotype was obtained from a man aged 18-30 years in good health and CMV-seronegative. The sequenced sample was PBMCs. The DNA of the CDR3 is TGTGCCAGCAGTGATCCTAGGTACAATGAGCAGTTCTTC. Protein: CASSDPRYNEQFF.